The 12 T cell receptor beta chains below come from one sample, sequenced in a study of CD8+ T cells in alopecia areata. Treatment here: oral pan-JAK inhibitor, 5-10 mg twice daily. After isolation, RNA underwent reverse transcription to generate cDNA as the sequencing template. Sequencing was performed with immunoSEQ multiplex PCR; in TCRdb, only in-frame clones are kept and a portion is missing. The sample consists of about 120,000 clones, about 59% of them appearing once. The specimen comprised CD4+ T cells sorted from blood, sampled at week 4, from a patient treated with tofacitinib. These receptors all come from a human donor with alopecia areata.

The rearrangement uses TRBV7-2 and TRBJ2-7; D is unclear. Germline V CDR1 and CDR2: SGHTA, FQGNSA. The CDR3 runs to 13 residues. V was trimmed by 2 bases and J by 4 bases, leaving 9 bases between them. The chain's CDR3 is CASSLSLEYEQYF. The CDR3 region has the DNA TGTGCCAGCAGCTTAAGCTTGGAGTACGAGCAGTACTTC.

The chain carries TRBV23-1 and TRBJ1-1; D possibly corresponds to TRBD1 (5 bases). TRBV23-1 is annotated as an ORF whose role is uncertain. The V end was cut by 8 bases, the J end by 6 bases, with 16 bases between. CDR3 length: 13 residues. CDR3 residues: CASPPGGSAEAFF. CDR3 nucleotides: TGCGCCAGCCCCCCCGGGGGGTCGGCTGAAGCTTTCTTT.

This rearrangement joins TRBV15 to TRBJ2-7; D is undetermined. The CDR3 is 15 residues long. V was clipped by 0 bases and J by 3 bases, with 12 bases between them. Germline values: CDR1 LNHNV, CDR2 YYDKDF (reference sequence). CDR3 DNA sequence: TGTGCCACCAGCAGAGAATGGTCCTCGGACTACGAGCAGTACTTC. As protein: CATSREWSSDYEQYF.

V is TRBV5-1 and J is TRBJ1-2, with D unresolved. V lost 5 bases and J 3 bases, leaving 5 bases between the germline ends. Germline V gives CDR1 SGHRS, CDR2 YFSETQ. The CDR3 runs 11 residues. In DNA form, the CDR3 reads TGCGCCAGCAGTTCCCACTATGGCTACACCTTC. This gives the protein CASSSHYGYTF.

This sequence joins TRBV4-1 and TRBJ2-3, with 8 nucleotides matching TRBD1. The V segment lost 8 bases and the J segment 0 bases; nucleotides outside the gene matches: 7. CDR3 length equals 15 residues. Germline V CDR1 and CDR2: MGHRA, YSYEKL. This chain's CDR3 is CASSEGQGSTDTQYF. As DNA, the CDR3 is TGCGCCAGCTCAGAAGGACAGGGTAGCACAGATACGCAGTATTTT.

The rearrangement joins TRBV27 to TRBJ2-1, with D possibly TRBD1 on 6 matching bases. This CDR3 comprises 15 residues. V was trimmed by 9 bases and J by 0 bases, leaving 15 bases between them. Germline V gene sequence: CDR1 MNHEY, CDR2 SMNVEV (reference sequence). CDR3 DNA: TGTGCCAGTCAACAGGGCAGAAGCTCCTACAATGAGCAGTTCTTC. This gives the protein CASQQGRSSYNEQFF.

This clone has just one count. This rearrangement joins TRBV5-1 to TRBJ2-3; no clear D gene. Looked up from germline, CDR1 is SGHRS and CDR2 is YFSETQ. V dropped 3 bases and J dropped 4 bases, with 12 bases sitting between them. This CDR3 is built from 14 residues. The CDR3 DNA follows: TGCGCCAGCAGCTCTCGGACCCTCCCAGATACGCAGTATTTT. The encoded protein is CASSSRTLPDTQYF.

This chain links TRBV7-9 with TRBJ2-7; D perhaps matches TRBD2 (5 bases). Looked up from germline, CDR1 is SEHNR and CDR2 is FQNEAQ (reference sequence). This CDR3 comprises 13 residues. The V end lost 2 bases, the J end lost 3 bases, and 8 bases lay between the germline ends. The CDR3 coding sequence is TGTGCCAGCAGCTTAATCGAGGGCTACGAGCAGTACTTC. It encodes CASSLIEGYEQYF. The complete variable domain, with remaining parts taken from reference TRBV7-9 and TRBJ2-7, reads DTGVSQNPRHKITKRGQNVTFRCDPISEHNRLYWYRQTLGQGPEFLTYFQNEAQLEKSRLLSDRFSAERPKGSFSTLEIQRTEQGDSAMYLCASSLIEGYEQYFGPGTRLTVT.

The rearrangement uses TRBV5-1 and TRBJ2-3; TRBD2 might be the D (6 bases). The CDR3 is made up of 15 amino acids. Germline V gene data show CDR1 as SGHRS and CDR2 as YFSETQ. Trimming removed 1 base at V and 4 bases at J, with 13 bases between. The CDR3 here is CASSLMASVADTQYF. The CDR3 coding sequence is TGCGCCAGCAGCTTGATGGCTAGCGTGGCAGATACGCAGTATTTT.

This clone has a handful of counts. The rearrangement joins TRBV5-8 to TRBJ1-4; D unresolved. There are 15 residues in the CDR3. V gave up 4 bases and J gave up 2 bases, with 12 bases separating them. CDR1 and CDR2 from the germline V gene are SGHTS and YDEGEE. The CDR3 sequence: CASSAGEATNEKLFF. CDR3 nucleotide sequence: TGTGCCAGCAGCGCGGGAGAAGCGACTAATGAAAAACTGTTTTTT.

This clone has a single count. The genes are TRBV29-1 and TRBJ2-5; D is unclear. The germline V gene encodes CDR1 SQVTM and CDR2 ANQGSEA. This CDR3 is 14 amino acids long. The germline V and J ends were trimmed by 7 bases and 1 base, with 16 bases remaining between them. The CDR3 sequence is CSALPWMSQETQYF. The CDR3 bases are TGCAGCGCGTTGCCATGGATGAGCCAAGAGACCCAGTACTTC.

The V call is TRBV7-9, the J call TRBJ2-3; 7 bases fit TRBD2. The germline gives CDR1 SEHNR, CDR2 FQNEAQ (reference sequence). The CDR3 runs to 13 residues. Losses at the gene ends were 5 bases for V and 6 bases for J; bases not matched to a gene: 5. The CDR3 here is CASSGRDRDTQYF. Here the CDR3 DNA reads TGTGCCAGCAGCGGGAGGGACCGCGATACGCAGTATTTT.